One and the same sample provided the 13 T cell receptor beta chains below, sequenced in a study of cytomegalovirus exposure and HLA in healthy donors. In the PCR, 60 Vbeta and 13 Jbeta primers were used. The data were produced by immunoSEQ multiplex PCR, yet TCRdb's version contains in-frame clones alone and is incomplete. The data contain about 190,000 clones, 81% of them singletons. The sample was PBMCs. All receptors derive from a man younger than 35 in good health and CMV-seronegative.

The sample holds a few counts of this clone. This sequence joins TRBV9 and TRBJ2-7, with 7 bases matching TRBD1. V trimming: 0 bases; J trimming: 2 bases; junction bases outside the gene matches: 5. CDR3 size: 15 residues. Germline V gene lookup returns CDR1 SGDLS and CDR2 YYNGEE. The CDR3 coding sequence is TGTGCCAGCAGCGTAGGAGGGGGCGCCCCCTACGAGCAGTACTTC. It specifies CASSVGGGAPYEQYF.

The chain has TRBV28 and TRBJ1-5; D possibly corresponds to TRBD1 (5 bases). With 2 bases removed from V and 3 bases from J, the gap between germline ends came to 14 bases. This CDR3 has 16 amino acids. Germline V CDR1 and CDR2: MDHEN, SYDVKM. DNA for the CDR3: TGTGCCAGCAGTTTAAGGGCAGGGCCTATCAATCAGCCCCAGCATTTT. Amino acid sequence: CASSLRAGPINQPQHF.

CDR3 in DNA: TGTGCCAGCAGTCCAACTAGCGGGAGCAATGAGCAGTTCTTC. Amino acids: CASSPTSGSNEQFF. The genes are TRBV27 and TRBJ2-1; 11 nucleotides align to TRBD2. CDR1 and CDR2 from the germline V gene are MNHEY and SMNVEV (reference sequence). With 5 bases clipped from V and 6 bases from J, the junction kept 3 bases outside the gene matches. CDR3 length: 14 amino acids.

Only a few counts were recorded for this clone. CDR3 loop: CASIPLAGDEQFF. The DNA of the CDR3 is TGTGCCAGCATTCCACTAGCGGGGGATGAGCAGTTCTTC. This chain uses TRBV6-5 with TRBJ2-1, with 11 bases that match TRBD2. CDR3 length: 13 amino acids. CDR1 is MNHEY and CDR2 is SVGAGI in the germline V gene. Trimming cost V 7 bases and J 8 bases; bases outside gene matches: 4.

V is TRBV29-1 and J is TRBJ2-7, with 7 bases matching TRBD1. The CDR3 totals 12 residues. In germline, CDR1 is SQVTM, CDR2 ANQGSEA. J was trimmed by 3 bases and V by 6 bases; bases with no gene match: 5. The CDR3: CSVGQVYYEQYF. DNA for the CDR3: TGCAGCGTCGGACAGGTATACTACGAGCAGTACTTC.

V is TRBV4-2 and J is TRBJ2-2, with 12 positions matching TRBD2. V lost 4 bases and J lost 7; bases outside the gene matches: 7. Germline V CDR1 and CDR2: LGHNA, YNFKEQ. The CDR3 loop spans 16 amino acids. DNA for the CDR3: TGTGCCAGCAGCCGAAGACTAGCGGGAGCTGGCGGGGAGCTGTTTTTT. Translated, it gives CASSRRLAGAGGELFF.

The V gene is TRBV7-9, the J gene TRBJ2-6; weak D call: TRBD2 (5 bases). The CDR3 contains 15 residues. Germline CDR1 SEHNR, CDR2 FQNEAQ (reference sequence). V gave up 4 bases and J gave up 1 base, with 8 bases separating them. In nucleotides, the CDR3 is TGTGCCAGCAGCTCTGGAGGTTCTGGGGCCAACGTCCTGACTTTC. Translating it yields CASSSGGSGANVLTF.

The chain carries TRBV5-1 and TRBJ2-1; TRBD1 matches at 8 bases. The trim removed 0 bases at V and 2 bases at J, leaving 4 bases unmatched. CDR3 size: 16 residues. Per the germline V gene, CDR1 is SGHRS and CDR2 is YFSETQ. Here the CDR3 reads CASSLGRDRPYNEQFF. CDR3 nucleotides: TGCGCCAGCAGCTTGGGCCGGGACAGGCCCTACAATGAGCAGTTCTTC.

V and J are TRBV2 and TRBJ1-2, with TRBD1 matching 8 bases. CDR3 length equals 15 residues. V was clipped by 0 bases and J by 8 bases; unmatched bases: 8. CDR1 is SNHLY and CDR2 is FYNNEI in the germline V gene. CDR3 sequence reads: CASSEAPGDRFGYTF. The CDR3, as DNA: TGTGCCAGCAGTGAAGCCCCCGGGGACAGGTTCGGCTACACCTTC.

The chain is built from TRBV18 and TRBJ2-2; 7 bases fit TRBD1. The V gene's germline CDR1 is KGHSH and CDR2 LQKENI. Unmatched junction bases numbered 6, after V lost 6 bases and J lost 2 bases. The CDR3 length is 15 residues. CDR3 DNA: TGTGCCAGCTCGGCCGGGGACAGTAACACCGGGGAGCTGTTTTTT. Its translation: CASSAGDSNTGELFF. The full variable domain, with the rest looked up from reference TRBV18 and TRBJ2-2, is NAGVMQNPRHLVRRRGQEARLRCSPMKGHSHVYWYRQLPEEGLKFMVYLQKENIIDESGMPKERFSAEFPKEGPSILRIQQVVRGDSAAYFCASSAGDSNTGELFFGEGSRLTVL.

The V and J genes are TRBV19 and TRBJ1-4; no definite D call. The CDR3 contains 15 residues. V lost 10 bases, J lost 5 bases, and 20 bases lay in between. In germline, CDR1 is LNHDA, CDR2 SQIVND (reference sequence). This chain's CDR3 is CATSDQSGSNEKLFF. The CDR3 DNA sequence: TGTGCCACCTCCGATCAGTCAGGATCGAATGAAAAACTGTTTTTT.

The gene calls are TRBV6-1 and TRBJ2-7; 10 bases match TRBD1. In germline, CDR1 is MNHNS, CDR2 SASEGT. The length of the CDR3 is 14 residues. V dropped 7 bases and J dropped 4; count of bases not matched to a gene: 7. Here the CDR3 reads CASNWTGGWYEQYF. DNA of the CDR3: TGTGCCAGCAACTGGACAGGGGGGTGGTACGAGCAGTACTTC.

The V gene is TRBV14, the J gene TRBJ1-1; 9 bases are shared with TRBD1. Germline V gene sequence: CDR1 SGHDN, CDR2 FVKESK. V shed 4 bases, J shed 5 bases, and the junction held 5 bases outside the gene matches. The CDR3 has 14 residues. The CDR3 loop is CASSPHRGQTEAFF. CDR3 nucleotides: TGTGCCAGCAGCCCCCACAGGGGGCAGACTGAAGCTTTCTTT.